Listed below are T cell receptor beta chains from one sample, sequenced in a study of T cell responses to AZD1222 COVID-19 vaccine. Profiling relied on immunoSEQ multiplex PCR, and the TCRdb table lists in-frame clones only, not all of them. In the table there are 70,000 or so clones, around 88% of which are singletons. The sequencing here drew on peripheral blood, taken on day 0 of AZD1222 vaccination. These receptors came from an adult in good health. The CDR3 runs from the conserved cysteine through the conserved F or W. A D gene is named only where the DNA matches it firmly. Not all rows give a size; the values are once, few, many and, for expanded clones, a class.

D: TRBD1; J: TRBJ2-7; size: .; V: TRBV6-2/TRBV6-3; CDR3: CASSCITDRVFYEQYF; DNA: TGTGCCAGCAGTTGCATCACCGACAGGGTTTTCTACGAGCAGTACTTC
D: TRBD1; J: TRBJ1-2; size: .; V: TRBV28; CDR3: CATLTGAANYGYTF; DNA: TGTGCCACGTTAACAGGGGCTGCTAACTATGGCTACACCTTC
D: TRBD1; J: TRBJ1-4; size: .; V: TRBV10-3; CDR3: CAISEDGTGGLVDEKLFF; DNA: TGTGCCATCAGTGAGGACGGGACAGGGGGTCTCGTGGATGAAAAACTGTTTTTT
D: TRBD2; J: TRBJ2-3; size: .; V: TRBV19; CDR3: CASSMPSGRTDTQYF; DNA: TGTGCCAGTAGTATGCCTAGCGGGAGGACAGATACGCAGTATTTT
D: TRBD2; J: TRBJ2-3; size: .; V: TRBV5-4; CDR3: CASSPVAGGSTDTQYF; DNA: TGTGCCAGCAGCCCCGTAGCGGGGGGGAGCACAGATACGCAGTATTTT
D: .; J: TRBJ2-2; size: .; V: TRBV18; CDR3: CASSPTVGTGELFF; DNA: TGTGCCAGCTCACCTACAGTAGGGACCGGGGAGCTGTTTTTT
D: .; J: TRBJ1-1; size: .; V: TRBV28; CDR3: CASSLIQGPNTEAFF; DNA: TGTGCCAGCAGTTTAATCCAGGGCCCGAACACTGAAGCTTTCTTT
D: .; J: TRBJ1-3; size: .; V: TRBV12-3/TRBV12-4; CDR3: CASNRRSGNTIYF; DNA: TGTGCCAGCAATCGTCGCTCTGGAAACACCATATATTTT
D: .; J: TRBJ2-1; size: .; V: TRBV1; CDR3: CTSSQDPAQGRGDNEQFF; DNA: TGCACCAGCAGCCAAGATCCCGCACAGGGGAGAGGGGACAATGAGCAGTTCTTC
D: TRBD2; J: TRBJ2-7; size: .; V: TRBV3-1/TRBV3-2; CDR3: CASSPMATSRASYEQYF; DNA: TGTGCCAGCAGCCCTATGGCGACTAGCAGGGCTTCCTACGAGCAGTACTTC
D: .; J: TRBJ1-2; size: few; V: TRBV15; CDR3: CATSRGGGYGYTF; DNA: TGTGCCACCAGCAGAGGGGGGGGCTATGGCTACACCTTC
D: TRBD2; J: TRBJ2-1; size: few; V: TRBV29-1; CDR3: CSVADAGGYNEQFF; DNA: TGCAGCGTTGCCGACGCGGGAGGGTACAATGAGCAGTTCTTC
D: TRBD2; J: TRBJ2-7; size: .; V: TRBV4-1; CDR3: CASSQVRGLAGGLYEQYF; DNA: TGCGCCAGCAGCCAAGTAAGAGGGTTAGCGGGAGGGCTCTACGAGCAGTACTTC
D: .; J: TRBJ2-7; size: .; V: TRBV5-6; CDR3: CASSPVTSNEQYF; DNA: TGTGCCAGCAGTCCGGTAACCTCCAACGAGCAGTACTTC
D: .; J: TRBJ2-3; size: .; V: TRBV6-5; CDR3: CASREEPFRAQYF; DNA: TGTGCCAGCAGGGAGGAGCCCTTCCGGGCGCAGTATTTT
D: .; J: TRBJ2-3; size: .; V: TRBV7-7; CDR3: CASSLVRGDTQYF; DNA: TGTGCCAGCAGCTTAGTCAGGGGAGATACGCAGTATTTT
D: TRBD2; J: TRBJ2-1; size: .; V: TRBV18; CDR3: CASSPVAGPGNEQFF; DNA: TGTGCCAGCTCACCAGTAGCGGGGCCTGGCAATGAGCAGTTCTTC
D: .; J: TRBJ2-3; size: .; V: TRBV25-1; CDR3: CASSEYVSTDTQYF; DNA: TGTGCCAGCAGTGAGTACGTTAGCACAGATACGCAGTATTTT
D: .; J: TRBJ1-3; size: .; V: TRBV19; CDR3: CASSMEGNSGNTIYF; DNA: TGTGCCAGTAGTATGGAGGGGAACTCTGGAAACACCATATATTTT
D: .; J: TRBJ1-6; size: .; V: TRBV7-3; CDR3: CASSLRGTGSSPLHF; DNA: TGTGCCAGCAGCTTAAGGGGGACCGGGAGTTCACCCCTCCACTTT
D: TRBD1; J: TRBJ2-7; size: .; V: TRBV10-1; CDR3: CASSRGQAYEQYF; DNA: TGCGCCAGCAGTCGAGGACAGGCCTACGAGCAGTACTTC
D: TRBD1; J: TRBJ2-7; size: .; V: TRBV5-1; CDR3: CASGLAQGVGEQYF; DNA: TGCGCCAGCGGCTTGGCACAGGGGGTTGGCGAGCAGTACTTC
D: TRBD2; J: TRBJ2-7; size: .; V: TRBV2; CDR3: CASRGTSGTYEQYF; DNA: TGTGCCAGCAGAGGGACTAGCGGGACCTACGAGCAGTACTTC
D: TRBD2; J: TRBJ2-7; size: .; V: TRBV27; CDR3: CASRTGGTYEQYF; DNA: TGTGCCAGCAGGACGGGGGGTACCTACGAGCAGTACTTC
D: .; J: TRBJ1-6; size: once; V: TRBV7-2; CDR3: CASSSDGSSYNSPLHF; DNA: TGTGCCAGCAGCTCGGACGGGAGCTCCTATAATTCACCCCTCCACTTT
D: .; J: TRBJ1-4; size: .; V: TRBV5-1; CDR3: CASSFMGSEKLFF; DNA: TGCGCCAGCAGCTTTATGGGGAGTGAAAAACTGTTTTTT
D: .; J: TRBJ2-2; size: .; V: TRBV2; CDR3: CASSSRKGSTGELFF; DNA: TGTGCCAGCAGCTCTCGAAAGGGCAGCACCGGGGAGCTGTTTTTT
D: .; J: TRBJ2-7; size: .; V: TRBV11-2; CDR3: CASSLGTYEQYF; DNA: TGTGCCAGCAGCTTAGGCACCTACGAGCAGTACTTC
D: .; J: TRBJ1-5; size: once; V: TRBV2; CDR3: CASSANTRDQPQHF; DNA: TGTGCCAGCAGTGCCAATACGCGGGATCAGCCCCAGCATTTT
D: .; J: TRBJ1-2; size: .; V: TRBV29-1; CDR3: CSVRTRTGGGVRRTRSGYTF; DNA: TGCAGCGTTCGCACTAGAACTGGGGGGGGAGTCCGAAGAACGAGGTCTGGCTACACCTTC
D: TRBD1; J: TRBJ2-3; size: .; V: TRBV20-1; CDR3: CSASFRQGSTDTQYF; DNA: TGCAGTGCTAGTTTCAGACAGGGGAGCACAGATACGCAGTATTTT
D: .; J: TRBJ2-7; size: .; V: TRBV2; CDR3: CASSEIGLGSYEQYF; DNA: TGTGCCAGCAGTGAGATAGGCCTGGGAAGCTACGAGCAGTACTTC
D: TRBD1; J: TRBJ1-6; size: .; V: TRBV5-1; CDR3: CASNPGQGNSPLHF; DNA: TGCGCCAGCAACCCGGGACAGGGGAATTCACCCCTCCACTTT
D: .; J: TRBJ1-4; size: .; V: TRBV7-6; CDR3: CASSPGAGFNEKLFF; DNA: TGTGCCAGCAGCCCGGGGGCCGGCTTTAATGAAAAACTGTTTTTT
D: TRBD1; J: TRBJ2-5; size: .; V: TRBV5-1; CDR3: CASSPQGEETQYF; DNA: TGCGCCAGCAGCCCACAGGGGGAAGAGACCCAGTACTTC
D: .; J: TRBJ2-5; size: .; V: TRBV10-2; CDR3: CASSASGETQYF; DNA: TGCGCCAGCTCCGCTTCAGGGGAGACCCAGTACTTC
D: TRBD2; J: TRBJ2-7; size: .; V: TRBV4-2; CDR3: CASSQEGTSGGALGGEQYF; DNA: TGTGCCAGCAGCCAAGAAGGGACTAGCGGGGGGGCCCTAGGAGGGGAGCAGTACTTC
D: TRBD2; J: TRBJ2-1; size: .; V: TRBV25-1; CDR3: CASSVLAGFSFSYNEQFF; DNA: TGTGCCAGCAGTGTGCTAGCGGGATTCTCTTTCTCCTACAATGAGCAGTTCTTC
D: .; J: TRBJ2-7; size: .; V: TRBV19; CDR3: CASSILGSQDEQYF; DNA: TGTGCCAGTAGTATCCTTGGCAGTCAGGACGAGCAGTACTTC
D: .; J: TRBJ1-3; size: .; V: TRBV19; CDR3: CARRDSYSGNTIYF; DNA: TGTGCCAGGAGAGACAGCTACTCTGGAAACACCATATATTTT
D: TRBD1; J: TRBJ1-4; size: .; V: TRBV24-1; CDR3: CATSDSGGEKLFF; DNA: TGTGCCACCAGTGATTCAGGGGGTGAAAAACTGTTTTTT
D: .; J: TRBJ1-1; size: few; V: TRBV20-1; CDR3: CSAGTLTEAFF; DNA: TGCAGTGCAGGGACGTTAACTGAAGCTTTCTTT
D: TRBD2; J: TRBJ2-1; size: .; V: TRBV3-1/TRBV3-2; CDR3: CASSRTSGVSYNEQFF; DNA: TGTGCCAGCAGTCGGACTAGCGGGGTGTCCTACAATGAGCAGTTCTTC
D: .; J: TRBJ1-6; size: .; V: TRBV7-8; CDR3: CASSLKGIGSYNSPLHF; DNA: TGTGCCAGCAGCTTAAAGGGGATAGGCTCCTATAATTCACCCCTCCACTTT
D: .; J: TRBJ1-3; size: once; V: TRBV28; CDR3: CASSFGGNTIYF; DNA: TGTGCCAGCAGTTTTGGGGGAAACACCATATATTTT
D: .; J: TRBJ2-7; size: .; V: TRBV19; CDR3: CASSVRPTYEQYF; DNA: TGTGCCAGTAGTGTGAGGCCCACCTACGAGCAGTACTTC